This TCR beta chain was obtained from a study of shared clonotypes between healthy human individuals. It was CD45RO-negative cells, positively selected for CCR7, that made up naive CD8 cells, with terminally differentiated effector memory CD45RA+ cells excluded. Method: immunoSEQ multiplex PCR; TCRdb's copy keeps in-frame clones and lacks some. The sample lists about 2 million clones, around 96% occurring once. Trimming cost V 5 bases and J 7 bases; bases outside gene matches: 12. Germline-derived CDR1 and CDR2 are SGHTA and FQGNSA. This CDR3 has 17 residues. The chain employs TRBV7-2 and TRBJ2-1; 12 positions agree with TRBD2. Source material: naive CD8+ T cells sorted from blood. The receptor was derived from a man aged 18 to 30 in good health. Here the CDR3 DNA reads TGTGCCAGCAGCCCAGGACTAGCGGGACCACCGGGGAATGAGCAGTTCTTC. Translated, it gives CASSPGLAGPPGNEQFF.